The source of this T cell receptor beta chain is a study of blood T cells in healthy people across ages (dated by TCRdb to the mid-2010s). Broadly, across the study: In model experiments, roughly one uniquely barcoded TCR beta cDNA molecule per two T cells was captured by template switching. Using deep sequencing normalized with unique cDNA molecular identifiers, the study measured how TCR beta repertoire diversity changes with age. The donors were divided into four age groups: young (average roughly 15 years), middle-aged (about 41), aged (around 59) and long-lived (about 79). To avoid experimental bias, donors of different ages were distributed randomly across sequencing lanes. Using the same blood draw, the study looked at two additional independent replicas of 1 million unique cDNA reads for two donors, one aged 18 to 29 and the other aged 80 or older. Overall study results and their limits: Observed TCR beta diversity per million T cells fell roughly linearly with age, and a significant reduction was already apparent by age around 39. The long-lived group showed more naive CD4+ T cells, fewer expanded clones and increased TCR diversity than the aged group, suggesting age selection. Because the CMV infection status of the donors was unknown, age-related changes in expanded clonotypes may potentially have been confounded. A strong correlation was found between observed TCR beta diversity and the percentage of naive T cells measured by flow cytometry. Conclusive comparison of naive and antigen-experienced compartments was prevented by the profiling of bulk unsorted PBMCs. Total diversity estimates from one million sequenced T cells were considered lower bounds and underestimates.

Libraries came from 5' RACE. TCRdb records Illumina HiSeq 2500 as the sequencer. A second PCR of about 7 to 12 cycles was run with a J-beta primer mix and a sample-barcoded 5' primer. A template-switch 5' adaptor carrying 12 random nucleotides introduced a unique molecular identifier onto each TCR beta cDNA molecule. Each sample yielded at least 2.5 million CDR3-containing paired-end reads. First-strand cDNA synthesis was performed from all RNA using the Mint cDNA synthesis kit, with priming by a TRBC-specific oligonucleotide. After uracil-DNA glycosylase treatment, a first 18-cycle PCR used universal primers M1SS and BC2_uni_R on all cDNA. The authors' analysis ran thus. For normalization, 1 million high-quality reads, each with a distinct molecular identifier, were randomly selected from each sample. Instead of being binned into consensus sequences, reads that shared molecular identifiers were thrown out. MiTCR, run with a Q25 quality threshold and the strictest error-elimination algorithm, handled CDR3 identification, clonotype clustering and error correction. Lower-bound total TCR beta diversity was estimated with a nonparametric unseen species model using Euler transformation. The public reads were run again by TCRdb, first through fastp at Q25 and then through MiXCR, and only productive beta chains were kept. Every CDR3 protein is listed once, alongside the most common genes and DNA of its rows. TCRdb's processing, not the study's, gives the V and J calls here. Counted in this sample were some 730,000 distinct CDR3 sequences; 22% of them appeared once. The ten largest make up around 22% of the sample.

The donors were some 36 Caucasian individuals from Russia, aged 6 to 90 years, who were systemically healthy. Each donor gave ten milliliters of peripheral blood, drawn into EDTA-treated Vacutainer tubes. Ficoll-Paque density-gradient centrifugation was used to isolate PBMCs, with at least 6.5 million per sample. Trizol reagent was used to extract total RNA from PBMCs, with at least 5.5 micrograms per sample. Naive CD45RAhigh/CD27high T cell percentages were measured by flow cytometry on a PBMC aliquot from every donor. Trimming at the junction amounts to 2 bases on V and 6 bases on J, and the germline ends lie 19 bases apart. Including the terminal cysteine and phenylalanine, the CDR3 comprises 16 residues. CDR3 DNA is the only sequence kept; it has 48 bases, read in frame from the first base. CDR1 and CDR2 are drawn from the germline V gene: MNHEY, SVGAGI. This clonotype was observed a few times. The antigen it recognizes is unknown. Base-call qualities are not available, and no considerably larger clone is one nucleotide away.

Sequenced sample: blood. The rearranged chain carries TRBV6-5 and TRBJ1-1; the D gene assignment is ambiguous. The sequence came from an older man in good health. CDR3 protein: CASSYLAGPEEAEAFF. Read as DNA, the sequence is TGTGCCAGCAGTTACCTCGCCGGCCCCGAGGAGGCTGAAGCTTTCTTT.